This TCR beta chain was sequenced in a study of blood T cell repertoires in COVID-19. The CDR3 is 15 residues long. Trimming took 0 bases from V and 3 from J, leaving 10 bases between them. CDR1 is SGHTA and CDR2 is FQGTGA in the germline V gene. Clones were read by immunoSEQ multiplex PCR, and TCRdb kept only the in-frame ones, dropping some. The table records about 150,000 clones, about 90% of them present only once. The sample was peripheral blood. This chain connects TRBV7-3 to TRBJ2-3, with a tentative D call TRBD2 (6 bases). This TCR was recovered from a man aged 45-60 years with acute or convalescent COVID-19. CDR3 amino acids: CASSLTAGRTDTQYF. The DNA for the CDR3 is TGTGCCAGCAGCTTAACGGCGGGGAGAACAGATACGCAGTATTTT.